This T cell receptor beta chain was retrieved from a study of T cell changes during pregnancy in multiple sclerosis. Clones were read by immunoSEQ multiplex PCR, and TCRdb kept only the in-frame ones, dropping some. The data show roughly 30,000 clones, about 89% seen once. Trimming stripped 5 bases from V and 5 bases from J, with 12 bases between. There are 13 residues in the CDR3. Germline CDR1 and CDR2: SEHNR and FQNEAQ (reference sequence). Sample: CD4+ T cells from peripheral blood mononuclear cells, taken in the first trimester of pregnancy. This rearrangement joins TRBV7-9 to TRBJ1-2, with a possible D match to TRBD1 (6 bases). This TCR was sampled from a female donor in good health, enrolled as a control in a pregnancy study. In DNA form, the CDR3 reads TGTGCCAGCAGCCCGGACAGAAAATATGGCTACACCTTC. Amino acids: CASSPDRKYGYTF.